This T cell receptor (beta chain) came from a study of Ad26.COV2.S vaccination and SARS-CoV-2 variants. Study at large: Once, or twice with 56 days between doses, Ad26.COV2.S was given intramuscularly.

V was clipped by 0 bases and J by 4 bases, with 10 bases between them. Germline V lookup: CDR1 SGHDT, CDR2 YYEEEE. CDR3 length: 14 residues. Study-wide points: Vaccinees showed greater spike-specific TCR breadth than placebo recipients. It was reported that spike-specific CD8+ and CD4+ T cell responses were substantially broad after vaccination.

Sample treatment: about 20 received Ad26.COV2.S at low or high dose, single or two shots; a few received placebo; per-sample allocation not given. Sampling was done on day 63 after the first vaccine or placebo injection. Boston supplied an adult donor aged 18-55 years. The protocol was immunoSEQ multiplex PCR, while the TCRdb copy is restricted to in-frame clones and leaves out a portion. Here the sample spans about 410,000 clones, around 89% being singletons. As to this clone: Its target is not known.

The sequence was collected from a person aged 18-65 years who received the Ad26.COV2.S COVID-19 vaccine or a placebo. The J gene is TRBJ1-2, the V gene TRBV5-6, with D hard to call. Here the sequenced sample was peripheral blood, taken in a trial of Ad26.COV2.S vaccine versus placebo. CDR3 sequence (DNA): TGTGCCAGCAGCTTGGGTTTGGACTTCTATGGCTACACCTTC. It is translated as CASSLGLDFYGYTF.